The rows below give T cell receptor beta chains drawn from one sample of a study of T cell responses to AZD1222 COVID-19 vaccine. The assay was immunoSEQ multiplex PCR, and TCRdb's table has in-frame clones only and misses some. The data show roughly 110,000 clones, with 91% seen just once and approximately 4.2% held by the top ten. Sequencing used peripheral blood, obtained on day 0 of AZD1222 vaccination. These receptors were collected from an adult in good health. CDR3s include the opening cysteine and the closing phenylalanine or tryptophan. D genes are given only for firm matches. Clone size is stated in some rows and not others, as once, few, many or a class when expanded.

J	V	length	D	size	DNA	CDR3
TRBJ2-3	TRBV6-5	15	TRBD1	NA	TGTGCCAGCAGTTACTCGGGACAGGGGGGAGATACGCAGTATTTT	CASSYSGQGGDTQYF
TRBJ2-7	TRBV5-1	13	NA	NA	TGCGCCAGCAGCGGGACTTACTCCTACGAGCAGTACTTC	CASSGTYSYEQYF
TRBJ2-2	TRBV6-2/TRBV6-3	15	NA	NA	TGTGCCAGCAGTTACCTGGGGGCTCCCACCGGGGAGCTGTTTTTT	CASSYLGAPTGELFF
TRBJ2-5	TRBV25-1	15	TRBD1	NA	TGTGCCAGCAGTGAATGGGGACAGGCCGGGGAGACCCAGTACTTC	CASSEWGQAGETQYF
TRBJ2-3	TRBV9	15	TRBD2	once	TGTGCCAGCAGCCCCCCCCCTAGCGGGGGTGATACGCAGTATTTT	CASSPPPSGGDTQYF
TRBJ1-3	TRBV6-5	16	NA	NA	TGTGCCAGCAGTTACTCGAAGAGGGGATGGGGAAACACCATATATTTT	CASSYSKRGWGNTIYF
TRBJ1-2	TRBV5-4	13	NA	NA	TGTGCCAGCAGCTTGGAGGGAAACTATGGCTACACCTTC	CASSLEGNYGYTF
TRBJ2-1	TRBV5-4	14	TRBD2	NA	TGTGCCAGCAGCCAGCGGGGGGGGTACAATGAGCAGTTCTTC	CASSQRGGYNEQFF
TRBJ2-2	TRBV19	18	NA	few	TGTGCCAGTAGTATAAGGAGGGGGCGGGTTCGGAACACCGGGGAGCTGTTTTTT	CASSIRRGRVRNTGELFF
TRBJ1-2	TRBV5-1	15	TRBD1	NA	TGCGCCAGCAGCTTCCTAAGGGGGCAGGAGTATGGCTACACCTTC	CASSFLRGQEYGYTF
TRBJ1-2	TRBV4-3	16	TRBD1	NA	TGCGCCAGCAGCCCGGCCCAACAGGGGGCGTACTATGGCTACACCTTC	CASSPAQQGAYYGYTF
TRBJ1-1	TRBV29-1	12	NA	NA	TGCAGCGTTGCAGGGGTTGACACTGAAGCTTTCTTT	CSVAGVDTEAFF
TRBJ1-2	TRBV15	17	NA	once	TGTGCCACCAGCAGAGATTCGGACAGCCATTTAAGACGTGGCTACACCTTC	CATSRDSDSHLRRGYTF
TRBJ2-7	TRBV19	14	TRBD2	few	TGTGCCAGTAGTGCTCGGGGGGGCAACGACGAGCAGTACTTC	CASSARGGNDEQYF
TRBJ1-2	TRBV4-1	17	TRBD1	NA	TGCGCCAGCAGCCAAACCGGGACAGGGGGGTCGGACTATGGCTACACCTTC	CASSQTGTGGSDYGYTF
TRBJ2-2	TRBV5-4	15	NA	NA	TGTGCCAGCAGCTTGGCCGGGTTGAACACCGGGGAGCTGTTTTTT	CASSLAGLNTGELFF
TRBJ1-6	TRBV15	13	NA	NA	TGTGCCACCAGCAGAGATCCGGGGGATCCCCTCCACTTT	CATSRDPGDPLHF
TRBJ1-1	TRBV6-6	11	NA	NA	TGTGCCAGCAGCCGGAACACTGAAGCTTTCTTT	CASSRNTEAFF
TRBJ2-7	TRBV5-1	15	TRBD2	NA	TGCGCCAGCAGCAAGACTAGCGGGACGACCTACGAGCAGTACTTC	CASSKTSGTTYEQYF
TRBJ2-3	TRBV6-2/TRBV6-3	15	TRBD2	NA	TGTGCCAGCAGTTACGTGGGACTAGCCGGCTCGGCGCAGTATTTT	CASSYVGLAGSAQYF
TRBJ1-2	TRBV5-1	15	TRBD1	NA	TGCGCCAGCAGCACGACAGGGGAAGGATCCTATGGCTACACCTTC	CASSTTGEGSYGYTF
TRBJ1-2	TRBV4-3	14	NA	NA	TGCGCCAGCAGCCAAGAACAGGGAAACTATGGCTACACCTTC	CASSQEQGNYGYTF
TRBJ1-4	TRBV5-1	14	NA	once	TGCGCCAGCAGCCCGGACAGAACGAATGAAAAACTGTTTTTT	CASSPDRTNEKLFF
TRBJ1-1	TRBV6-2/TRBV6-3	13	NA	once	TGTGCCAGCAGCGACACGGTAAACACTGAAGCTTTCTTT	CASSDTVNTEAFF
TRBJ1-5	TRBV9	14	NA	NA	TGTGCCAGCAGCGTAGCGTGGGGGGGTCAGCCCCAGCATTTT	CASSVAWGGQPQHF
TRBJ1-5	TRBV18	13	NA	NA	TGTGCCAGCTCACAGGGTGGCAATCAGCCCCAGCATTTT	CASSQGGNQPQHF
TRBJ1-1	TRBV21-1	15	NA	NA	TGTGCCAGCAGCAAATACAGGGATCCGAACACTGAAGCTTTCTTT	CASSKYRDPNTEAFF
TRBJ2-4	TRBV19	15	NA	NA	TGTGCCAGTAGTGGACCGGGATTCGCCAAAAACATTCAGTACTTC	CASSGPGFAKNIQYF
TRBJ1-4	TRBV6-2/TRBV6-3	15	NA	NA	TGTGCCAGCAGTTTAGAGTTCGTGACTAATGAAAAACTGTTTTTT	CASSLEFVTNEKLFF
TRBJ2-7	TRBV12-5	12	NA	few	TGTGCTAGTGGTTTAAACAGCTACGAGCAGTACTTC	CASGLNSYEQYF
TRBJ1-2	TRBV11-3	15	NA	NA	TGTGCCAGCAGCTTAGATCTGCAGGGACCCTATGGCTACACCTTC	CASSLDLQGPYGYTF
TRBJ1-5	TRBV28	16	NA	NA	TGTGCCAGCAGTGCTCGAAGGGGCGGGGTGGGTCAGCCCCAGCATTTT	CASSARRGGVGQPQHF
TRBJ1-5	TRBV21-1	17	NA	NA	TGTGCCAGCAGCAAAACCCGACCGACAGGGAGAAATCAGCCCCAGCATTTT	CASSKTRPTGRNQPQHF
TRBJ1-2	TRBV7-8	14	NA	once	TGTGCCAGCAGCTTAGGAGGCCCGATGGAAGGCTACACCTTC	CASSLGGPMEGYTF
TRBJ1-5	TRBV13	14	NA	NA	TGTGCCAGCAGCCATGGTAGGGGGGGCCAGCCCCAGCATTTT	CASSHGRGGQPQHF
TRBJ2-2	TRBV7-2	17	NA	NA	TGTGCCAGCAGCTCCAAGACGGGGGTTTCTTCGACCGGGGAGCTGTTTTTT	CASSSKTGVSSTGELFF
TRBJ1-4	TRBV5-5	16	NA	NA	TGTGCCAGCAGCTTGACCCTCCGGGGACCTAATGAAAAACTGTTTTTT	CASSLTLRGPNEKLFF
TRBJ1-6	TRBV6-2/TRBV6-3	16	NA	NA	TGTGCCAGCAGCCGTAGACAGGACTCCTATAATTCACCCCTCCACTTT	CASSRRQDSYNSPLHF
TRBJ1-2	TRBV2	14	TRBD1	NA	TGTGCCAGCAGTGAGGGCAGGGGGTTCTATGGCTACACCTTC	CASSEGRGFYGYTF
TRBJ2-7	TRBV6-1	15	NA	NA	TGTGCCAGCAGTGACCCAAGCGGCGCCTCCTACGAGCAGTACTTC	CASSDPSGASYEQYF
TRBJ2-3	TRBV27	14	TRBD1	NA	TGTGCCAGCAGTAAAGACAGGGGGCGAGATACGCAGTATTTT	CASSKDRGRDTQYF
TRBJ1-1	TRBV29-1	12	NA	NA	TGCAGCGTTGGGGGGCGCGGCACTGAAGCTTTCTTT	CSVGGRGTEAFF
TRBJ2-7	TRBV5-6	13	TRBD1	NA	TGTGCCAGCAGCCACACAGGGGGCTACGAGCAGTACTTC	CASSHTGGYEQYF
TRBJ2-2	TRBV4-3	16	NA	NA	TGCGCCAGCAGCCAGTCGGACACGCTAAACACCGGGGAGCTGTTTTTT	CASSQSDTLNTGELFF